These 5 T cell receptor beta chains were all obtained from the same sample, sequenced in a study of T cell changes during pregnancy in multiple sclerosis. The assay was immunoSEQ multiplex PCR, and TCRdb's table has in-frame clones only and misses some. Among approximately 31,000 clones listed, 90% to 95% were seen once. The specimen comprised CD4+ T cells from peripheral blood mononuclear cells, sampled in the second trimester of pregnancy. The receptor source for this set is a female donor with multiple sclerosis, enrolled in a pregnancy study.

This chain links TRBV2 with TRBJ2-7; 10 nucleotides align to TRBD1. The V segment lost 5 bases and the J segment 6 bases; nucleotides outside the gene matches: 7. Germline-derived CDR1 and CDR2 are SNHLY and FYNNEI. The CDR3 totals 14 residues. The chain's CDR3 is CASSFSGQGFEQYF. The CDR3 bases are TGTGCCAGCAGTTTCTCGGGACAGGGGTTCGAGCAGTACTTC. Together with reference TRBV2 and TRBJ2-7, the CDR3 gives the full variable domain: EPEVTQTPSHQVTQMGQEVILRCVPISNHLYFYWYRQILGQKVEFLVSFYNNEISEKSEIFDDQFSVERPDGSNFTLKIRSTKLEDSAMYFCASSFSGQGFEQYFGPGTRLTVT.

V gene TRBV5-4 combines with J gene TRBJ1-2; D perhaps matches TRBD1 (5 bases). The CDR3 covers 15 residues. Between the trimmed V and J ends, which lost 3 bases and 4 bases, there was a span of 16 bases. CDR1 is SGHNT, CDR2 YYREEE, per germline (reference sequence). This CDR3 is CASSSNRGRVYGYTF. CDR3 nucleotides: TGTGCCAGCAGCTCGAATCGGGGGAGGGTCTATGGCTACACCTTC.

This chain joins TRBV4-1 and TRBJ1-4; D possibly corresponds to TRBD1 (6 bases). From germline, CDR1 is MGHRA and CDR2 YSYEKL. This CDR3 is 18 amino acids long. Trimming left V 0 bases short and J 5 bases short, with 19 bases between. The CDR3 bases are TGCGCCAGCAGCCAAGAAGCCCCCAGAGGGGGAGGGAATGAAAAACTGTTTTTT. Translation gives CASSQEAPRGGGNEKLFF.

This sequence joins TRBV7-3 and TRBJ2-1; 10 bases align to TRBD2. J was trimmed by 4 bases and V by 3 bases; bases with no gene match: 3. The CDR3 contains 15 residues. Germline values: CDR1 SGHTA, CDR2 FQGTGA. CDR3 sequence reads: CASSLGLAIYNEQFF. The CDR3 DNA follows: TGTGCCAGCAGCTTGGGACTAGCGATATACAATGAGCAGTTCTTC.

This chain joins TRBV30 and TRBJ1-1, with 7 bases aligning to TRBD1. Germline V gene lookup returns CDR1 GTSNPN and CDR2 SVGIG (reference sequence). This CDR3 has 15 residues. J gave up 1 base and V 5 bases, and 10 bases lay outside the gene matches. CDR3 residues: CAWCQGESRNTEAFF. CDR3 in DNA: TGTGCCTGGTGCCAGGGGGAGAGTAGGAACACTGAAGCTTTCTTT.